The clone carrying this T cell receptor beta chain was counted many times. Antigen: not known. Previously described methods with listed TCR primers produced the bulk TCR libraries. TCRdb passed the PCR reads through MiXCR, listing each CDR3 protein once. Of about 320,000 distinct CDR3 sequences listed, over 20% were seen once; the top ten hold 0.81%. CDR3 length: 14 residues. Trimming stripped 1 base from V and 5 bases from J, with 11 bases between. The germline V gene has CDR1 SEHNR and CDR2 FQNEAQ (reference sequence). Sequencing libraries of naive CD8 cells derived from around 20,000 to 1,000,000 sorted cells with 10%, 30% or 50% RNA. Isolation of naive CD8 T cells was achieved by sorting on a CD8+CD4-CCR7+CD45RA+ phenotype. The sample comes from a study of molecular identifiers for immune sequencing clone quantification. Findings and limits, study-wide: In a background of around 920,000 naive cells, spiked Jurkat TCR RNA from one cell was reportedly detectable.

The sequencing sample was made of naive CD8+ T cells from blood, with Jurkat cell RNA spiked in. This sample's subset: FACS-sorted CD8+CD4-CCR7+CD45RA+ naive T cells. This TCR was sampled from a human donor in good health. Some libraries in this study had Jurkat cell RNA spiked in. The gene calls are TRBV7-9 and TRBJ1-1; D not resolved. The CDR3 sequence: CASSLVGQLTEAFF. The CDR3 nucleotides are TGTGCCAGCAGCTTAGTCGGGCAGCTTACTGAAGCTTTCTTT.